These 17 T cell receptor beta chains came from one sample sequenced in a study of blood T cell repertoires in COVID-19. The method was immunoSEQ multiplex PCR; TCRdb's version includes in-frame clones alone and lacks a portion of them. The sample lists under 200,000 clones; 89% were seen once. Sequencing was done on a sample of PBMCs or T cells enriched from blood (not recorded which). The receptors derive from a woman aged 18-30 years who had recovered from COVID-19.

The CDR3 nucleotides are TGTGCCAGCAGCCAAGTACGGTCGGGAGAGGGATCAGATACGCAGTATTTT. It yields the protein CASSQVRSGEGSDTQYF. This chain links TRBV4-2 with TRBJ2-3; a weak D match, TRBD2 (6 bases). CDR1 is LGHNA, CDR2 YNFKEQ, per germline. Between the trimmed V and J ends, which lost 1 base and 4 bases, there was a span of 18 bases. The CDR3 has 17 residues.

The chain carries TRBV3-1 (or the pseudogene TRBV3-2) and TRBJ1-6, with 7 bases aligning to TRBD1. The germline CDR1 and CDR2 sequences are LGHDT and YNNKEL (reference sequence). J was trimmed by 12 bases and V by 3 bases; bases with no gene match: 8. The CDR3 loop spans 14 amino acids. Here the CDR3 reads CASSQGQRDKPLHF. CDR3 coding DNA: TGTGCCAGCAGCCAGGGACAGAGGGATAAACCCCTCCACTTT.

This clone was counted a single time. This chain uses TRBV4-1 with TRBJ1-1; 8 positions match TRBD1. The CDR3 length is 13 residues. The trim removed 1 base at V and 11 bases at J, leaving 6 bases unmatched. Germline V lookup: CDR1 MGHRA, CDR2 YSYEKL. This CDR3 reads CASSQGTGSWAFF. Written as DNA, the CDR3 is TGCGCCAGCAGCCAAGGGACAGGGAGTTGGGCTTTCTTT.

The rearrangement links TRBV6-5 to TRBJ2-7, with D perhaps matching TRBD2 (6 bases). CDR1 MNHEY and CDR2 SVGAGI come from the germline V gene. V was trimmed by 8 bases and J by 2 bases, leaving 16 bases between them. This CDR3 is built from 14 residues. CDR3 residues: CASSGTLTPYEQYF. The CDR3 coding sequence is TGTGCCAGCTCCGGGACTCTCACCCCCTACGAGCAGTACTTC.

The rearrangement uses TRBV5-1 and TRBJ2-7; 10 bases map to TRBD1. The CDR3 loop spans 15 amino acids. The junction had 6 bases not matched to a gene; V was cut back by 0 bases and J by 6 bases. Germline V lookup: CDR1 SGHRS, CDR2 YFSETQ. The CDR3 nucleotides are TGCGCCAGCAGCTTGGAGGGACAGGGGCTTCCCGAGCAGTACTTC. This sequence encodes CASSLEGQGLPEQYF.

This chain uses TRBV27 with TRBJ1-6, with D maybe TRBD1 (5 bases). The CDR3 has 15 amino acids. The ends were cut back, 0 bases at V and 9 bases at J, with 12 bases in the middle. Germline CDR1 MNHEY, CDR2 SMNVEV (reference sequence). CDR3 in DNA: TGTGCCAGCAGTTTATCGGCCAGGGAAGGTTCACCCCTCCACTTT. As protein: CASSLSAREGSPLHF.

The table lists this clone with a few counts. J is TRBJ1-2 and V is TRBV27; D is perhaps TRBD1 (5 bases). Trimming removed 6 bases from V and 0 bases from J, with 14 bases in between. The CDR3 is 15 amino acids. CDR1 and CDR2 (germline): MNHEY, SMNVEV (reference sequence). Written as DNA, the CDR3 is TGTGCCAGCAGCCCCTTGGACAAGACTAACTATGGCTACACCTTC. It is translated as CASSPLDKTNYGYTF.

The chain links TRBV15 to TRBJ2-1; tentative D call: TRBD2 (6 bases). The germline V gene has CDR1 LNHNV and CDR2 YYDKDF (reference sequence). The CDR3 contains 14 residues. V dropped 8 bases and J dropped 1 base, with 12 bases sitting between them. The CDR3 loop reads CATSTGRSYNEQFF. CDR3 DNA: TGTGCCACCTCGACGGGGAGGTCCTACAATGAGCAGTTCTTC.

The CDR3 coding sequence is TGTGCCAGCAGCTTAGAGGGGGAGCAGTTCTTC. It specifies CASSLEGEQFF. V and J are TRBV7-9 and TRBJ2-1, with D possibly TRBD1 on 5 matching bases. V lost 1 base to trimming and J lost 10 bases, with 5 bases between them. The CDR3 contains 11 residues. The germline gives CDR1 SEHNR, CDR2 FQNEAQ (reference sequence).

The chain employs TRBV27 and TRBJ2-7; TRBD1 matches at 8 bases. After removal of 5 bases from V and 6 bases from J, the junction contained 3 bases not matched to a gene. The CDR3 sequence is 12 residues long. Germline CDR1 reads MNHEY; CDR2 reads SMNVEV (reference sequence). For the CDR3, the DNA is TGTGCCAGCAGTGGACAGGGTACCGAGCAGTACTTC. The encoded protein is CASSGQGTEQYF.

This clone has only a few counts. V is TRBV27 and J is TRBJ1-1; the match to TRBD1 covers 7 bases. This CDR3 comprises 17 residues. V lost 0 bases and J lost 5; bases outside the gene matches: 12. The germline CDR1 and CDR2 sequences are MNHEY and SMNVEV (reference sequence). The CDR3 sequence: CASSLSFLLTGKTEAFF. CDR3 bases: TGTGCCAGCAGTTTATCGTTCCTACTGACAGGGAAAACTGAAGCTTTCTTT.

The rearrangement links TRBV6-1 to TRBJ2-7, with TRBD2 matching 12 bases. The ends lost 3 bases at V and 4 bases at J; junction bases unmatched: 4. Per germline, CDR1 MNHNS and CDR2 SASEGT. The CDR3 has 15 residues. CDR3 protein: CASSERTSGAYEQYF. The CDR3 bases are TGTGCCAGCAGTGAGAGGACTAGCGGGGCATACGAGCAGTACTTC.

The chain joins TRBV11-1 to TRBJ1-1; D not resolved. This CDR3 is built from 13 residues. V was clipped by 3 bases and J by 0 bases, with 5 bases between them. In germline, CDR1 is SGHAT, CDR2 FQDESV (reference sequence). The CDR3 reads CASSLAMNTEAFF. In DNA, the CDR3 is TGTGCCAGCAGCTTGGCAATGAACACTGAAGCTTTCTTT.

This chain links TRBV9 with TRBJ2-3; 8 bases line up with TRBD2. The CDR3 totals 15 residues. Trimming at V came to 0 bases and at J to 9 bases, leaving 9 bases not matched to a gene. Germline values: CDR1 SGDLS, CDR2 YYNGEE. The CDR3 here is CASSVESLGRGTQYF. The CDR3 DNA is TGTGCCAGCAGCGTAGAGTCGCTCGGGAGGGGAACGCAGTATTTT.

V is TRBV10-3 and J is TRBJ2-2; unclear D gene. The germline CDR1 and CDR2 sequences are ENHRY and SYGVKD. V lost 4 bases, J lost 0 bases, and 12 bases lay in between. This CDR3 comprises 16 residues. This chain's CDR3 is CAISGVVGPNTGELFF. The CDR3 DNA follows: TGTGCCATCAGTGGAGTCGTGGGCCCGAACACCGGGGAGCTGTTTTTT.

The chain carries TRBV4-2 and TRBJ2-3, with 7 bases lining up with TRBD2. CDR1 is LGHNA, CDR2 YNFKEQ, per germline. The CDR3 is made up of 17 amino acids. The V segment lost 0 bases and the J segment 3 bases; nucleotides outside the gene matches: 9. The CDR3 sequence is CASSQDLPASGTDTQYF. CDR3 bases: TGTGCCAGCAGCCAAGATCTGCCGGCTAGCGGTACAGATACGCAGTATTTT.

V is TRBV27 and J is TRBJ2-3; 11 positions match TRBD2. V lost 1 base to trimming and J lost 5 bases; unmatched junction nucleotides: 2. The CDR3 consists of 15 residues. From germline, CDR1 is MNHEY and CDR2 SMNVEV (reference sequence). The CDR3 DNA reads TGTGCCAGCAGTTTATTAGCGGGAGGGAGAGATACGCAGTATTTT. Translation: CASSLLAGGRDTQYF.